Presented here are 16 T cell receptor beta chains from one specimen sequenced in a study of T cells in Graves' hyperthyroidism and ophthalmopathy. Amplified TCR beta CDR3 regions derived from RNA transcripts. The study used the HTBI primer set for a first-round RT-PCR of the TCR CDR3. TCRdb analysed the multiplex PCR reads with MiXCR anew, one entry per CDR3 protein. This sample has about 560,000 distinct CDR3 sequences, with 15% to 18% found just once. Sample: blood. The receptors shown here come from a woman aged 25 to 39 with Graves' hyperthyroidism.

This clonotype was recorded once. The rearrangement links TRBV7-2 to TRBJ2-1; 13 nucleotides align to TRBD2. V trimming: 2 bases; J trimming: 5 bases; junction bases outside the gene matches: 6. The CDR3 consists of 17 residues. Germline CDR1 and CDR2: SGHTA and FQGNSA. The CDR3 DNA reads as TGTGCCAGCAGCTTATTGGGACTAGCGGGATTAAACAATGAGCAGTTCTTC. It translates to CASSLLGLAGLNNEQFF.

This clonotype was observed at least ten times. The rearrangement uses TRBV5-1 and TRBJ2-2; tentatively, D is TRBD1 (5 bases). CDR3 length: 15 residues. The germline CDR1 and CDR2 sequences are SGHRS and YFSETQ. V dropped 2 bases and J dropped 0 bases, with 8 bases sitting between them. The CDR3 DNA reads TGCGCCAGCAGCTTAGGACACACGAACACCGGGGAGCTGTTTTTT. Protein product: CASSLGHTNTGELFF.

There are a few counts of this clonotype. V usage is TRBV5-1 and J usage is TRBJ2-5, with 8 bases fitting TRBD2. Trimming cost V 3 bases and J 5 bases; bases outside gene matches: 9. The germline gives CDR1 SGHRS, CDR2 YFSETQ. The CDR3 totals 15 residues. CDR3 in DNA: TGCGCCAGCAGCTCCGGACGGGGGGGGTCGGAGACCCAGTACTTC. It encodes CASSSGRGGSETQYF.

This clonotype was recorded at least ten times. The chain uses TRBV7-9 and TRBJ2-1; TRBD2 is a possible D gene (5 bases). This CDR3 contains 16 residues. Germline CDR1 SEHNR, CDR2 FQNEAQ (reference sequence). The V end lost 5 bases, the J end lost 0 bases, and 14 bases lay between the germline ends. In nucleotides, the CDR3 is TGTGCCAGCAGCCCGAGGGTGGTTCACTCCTACAATGAGCAGTTCTTC. Translating gives CASSPRVVHSYNEQFF.

This clonotype was counted ten times or more. The chain has TRBV18 and TRBJ1-5; D unresolved. The CDR3 runs 15 residues. Germline V gene sequence: CDR1 KGHSH, CDR2 LQKENI. With 6 bases removed from V and 0 bases from J, the gap between germline ends came to 12 bases. The DNA of the CDR3 is TGTGCCAGCTCTACTGGACTGGTTAGCAATCAGCCCCAGCATTTT. It codes for CASSTGLVSNQPQHF.

This clonotype was seen ten or more times. The chain links TRBV7-2 to TRBJ2-3; D is perhaps TRBD2 (5 bases). Germline V CDR1 and CDR2: SGHTA, FQGNSA. Deletions cut 0 bases from V and 3 bases from J, with 10 bases between. CDR3 length equals 15 residues. CDR3 nucleotide sequence: TGTGCCAGCAGCTTAGCGGGAGTATTGACAGATACGCAGTATTTT. This encodes CASSLAGVLTDTQYF.

In this sample, this clonotype turned up many times. The chain couples TRBV11-2 to TRBJ1-3, with D maybe TRBD1 (5 bases). Germline values: CDR1 SGHAT, CDR2 FQNNGV. This CDR3 is 15 amino acids long. Trimming pared 5 bases from V and 1 base from J, leaving 12 bases between. The CDR3 sequence is CASSQTELSGNTIYF. The DNA of the CDR3 is TGTGCCAGCAGCCAGACAGAGCTTTCTGGAAACACCATATATTTT.

This clonotype was counted between two and nine times. The CDR3 region is CAWGGTRSYNEQFF. The CDR3 DNA reads TGTGCCTGGGGGGGGACTCGCTCCTACAATGAGCAGTTCTTC. The V and J genes are TRBV30 and TRBJ2-1, with D maybe TRBD2 (6 bases). CDR1 is GTSNPN and CDR2 is SVGIG in the germline V gene (reference sequence). Between the trimmed V and J ends, which lost 5 bases and 0 bases, there was a span of 11 bases. The CDR3 contains 14 residues.

This clonotype showed up many times. This chain joins TRBV5-1 and TRBJ2-7; D is possibly TRBD2 (5 bases). V was cut by 2 bases and J by 3 bases, with 9 bases left in between. The germline gives CDR1 SGHRS, CDR2 YFSETQ. This CDR3 contains 13 residues. The CDR3 sequence: CASSFEGNYEQYF. In DNA form, the CDR3 reads TGCGCCAGCAGCTTTGAGGGAAACTACGAGCAGTACTTC.

This clonotype turned up a few times. The chain couples TRBV7-9 to TRBJ1-3, with no clear D. Germline CDR1 is SEHNR and CDR2 is FQNEAQ (reference sequence). V lost 5 bases to trimming and J lost 0 bases, with 17 bases between them. The CDR3 covers 17 residues. DNA of the CDR3: TGTGCCAGCAGCCCCTCTACGAGTCTGAGCTCTGGAAACACCATATATTTT. It codes for CASSPSTSLSSGNTIYF.

Concerning this clonotype itself: Possible read error: a much larger clone is one base away. The chain has TRBV20-1 and TRBJ2-1; either TRBD1 or TRBD2 may supply D (6 bases each). Trimming took 3 bases from V and 10 from J, leaving 16 bases between them. This CDR3 contains 13 residues. The V gene's germline CDR1 is DFQATT and CDR2 SNEGSKA (reference sequence). The CDR3 protein is CSASAGHPWEQFF. The CDR3 DNA reads TGCAGTGCTAGTGCGGGACACCCTTGGGAGCAGTTCTTC.

This sequence joins TRBV15 and TRBJ1-5; no clear D. The V gene's germline CDR1 is LNHNV and CDR2 YYDKDF (reference sequence). V was pared by 0 bases and J by 4 bases, with 4 bases between. The CDR3 sequence is 13 residues long. The CDR3 nucleotides read TGTGCCACCAGCAGAGACAGGAATCAGCCCCAGCATTTT. This gives the protein CATSRDRNQPQHF.

The chain couples TRBV6-5 to TRBJ2-1; D gene uncertain. Germline values: CDR1 MNHEY, CDR2 SVGAGI. The ends were cut back, 2 bases at V and 0 bases at J, with 11 bases in the middle. CDR3 length: 16 amino acids. The CDR3: CASSYADQTSYNEQFF. The CDR3 DNA is TGTGCCAGCAGTTACGCTGACCAGACCTCCTACAATGAGCAGTTCTTC.

This chain links TRBV4-1 with TRBJ2-1; TRBD2 matches 8 bases. From germline, CDR1 is MGHRA and CDR2 YSYEKL. The ends lost 2 bases at V and 6 bases at J; junction bases unmatched: 6. The length of the CDR3 is 15 residues. The CDR3 nucleotides are TGCGCCAGCAGCCAACTCCCGGGAGGGGGCAATGAGCAGTTCTTC. Residues: CASSQLPGGGNEQFF.

In this sample, this clonotype turned up many times. The chain combines TRBV11-2 with TRBJ2-7; 9 nucleotides line up with TRBD2. CDR3 length equals 15 residues. Germline values: CDR1 SGHAT, CDR2 FQNNGV. With V trimmed by 5 bases and J by 5 bases, 10 bases remained unmatched. CDR3 loop: CASSLAAGGFNEQYF. CDR3 in DNA: TGTGCCAGCAGCCTTGCGGCGGGAGGGTTCAACGAGCAGTACTTC.

This clonotype was observed a few times. The V and J genes are TRBV19 and TRBJ2-2, with D tentatively TRBD2 (6 bases). Germline V gives CDR1 LNHDA, CDR2 SQIVND (reference sequence). The V gene lost 7 bases and the J gene lost 5 bases, with 14 bases spanning the gap. The CDR3 is 14 residues long. CDR3 DNA: TGTGCCAGTACCTCAAATAGCGGAACCGGGGAGCTGTTTTTT. Protein: CASTSNSGTGELFF.